Sequencing of this T cell receptor (beta chain) was carried out in a study of graft-versus-host responses after intestinal transplantation. Across the whole study: Transplant types were multivisceral, liver-intestinal, or isolated intestinal. Anti-thymocyte globulin served as induction for all recipients, who then took tacrolimus and steroids for three to four years. Study outcomes and limitations: Researchers found peak circulating GvH clone levels linked to early post-transplant HvG declines. High graft-versus-host to host-versus-graft clonal ratios were found in allografts of patients who had graft-donor T cell macrochimerism.

Germline V gene sequence: CDR1 SEHNR, CDR2 FQNEAQ (reference sequence). The germline V and J ends were trimmed by 6 bases and 4 bases, with 12 bases remaining between them. The CDR3 runs 13 residues. Sequencing used immunoSEQ multiplex PCR; TCRdb keeps in-frame clones, though not all of them. The data hold 70,000 to 75,000 clones, with 89% observed a single time. Note on this clone: What it recognizes is unknown.

This chain uses TRBV7-9 with TRBJ1-2; D call uncertain. The clonotype originates from a human donor who received an intestinal transplant. This sample comprised unstimulated CD8+ T cells sorted from spleen or lymph node cells, obtained before intestinal transplant. In DNA form, the CDR3 reads TGTGCCAGCAGAGGGAGCGGAAGCTATGGCTACACCTTC. Translating gives CASRGSGSYGYTF.